The 29 T cell receptor beta chains given below trace back to one sample, sequenced in a study of shared clonotypes between healthy human individuals. Measured with immunoSEQ multiplex PCR; TCRdb has only the in-frame clones, and not every one. This table has roughly 2.4 million clones, approximately 94% appearing once. What was sequenced was naive CD4+ T cells sorted from blood. Subset reported: CD45RA+ positively selected. All receptors come from a man between 18 and 35 years old in good health.

The chain recombines TRBV18 with TRBJ2-4, with D unresolved. Trimming took 3 bases from V and 9 from J, leaving 12 bases between them. The germline gives CDR1 KGHSH, CDR2 LQKENI. This CDR3 contains 13 residues. CDR3 residues: CASSPARAGIQYF. CDR3 bases: TGTGCCAGCTCACCGGCAAGGGCCGGCATTCAGTACTTC.

This chain uses TRBV10-3 with TRBJ2-1; tentatively, D is TRBD2 (6 bases). V was trimmed by 1 base and J by 8 bases, leaving 18 bases between them. The CDR3 totals 16 residues. Germline CDR1 reads ENHRY; CDR2 reads SYGVKD. CDR3 protein: CAISEFGGIGSDEQFF. The DNA for the CDR3 is TGTGCCATCAGTGAGTTTGGCGGGATCGGTTCGGATGAGCAGTTCTTC.

The rearrangement joins TRBV12-5 to TRBJ2-5, with TRBD1 identical over 8 bases. The junction had 10 bases not matched to a gene; V was cut back by 6 bases and J by 4 bases. This CDR3 contains 15 residues. Germline-derived CDR1 and CDR2 are LGHNT and FRNRAP. The chain's CDR3 is CASGDGGRGRETQYF. As DNA, the CDR3 is TGTGCTAGTGGCGACGGAGGCAGGGGGCGAGAGACCCAGTACTTC.

The chain combines TRBV7-2 with TRBJ2-7; 8 nucleotides match TRBD1. The CDR3 extends over 15 amino acids. The germline gives CDR1 SGHTA, CDR2 FQGNSA. J gave up 4 bases and V 3 bases, and 8 bases lay outside the gene matches. CDR3 bases: TGTGCCAGCAGCTTTGGTCAGGGGGCTCAATACGAGCAGTACTTC. Amino acid sequence: CASSFGQGAQYEQYF.

This chain joins TRBV4-2 and TRBJ2-2; no firm D call. From germline, CDR1 is LGHNA and CDR2 YNFKEQ. Deletions cut 0 bases from V and 0 bases from J, with 11 bases between. This CDR3 spans 17 amino acids. This CDR3 reads CASSQDPVRSNTGELFF. CDR3 sequence (DNA): TGTGCCAGCAGCCAAGATCCGGTGCGATCGAACACCGGGGAGCTGTTTTTT.

The chain has TRBV19 and TRBJ1-5; 7 bases fit TRBD1. J lost 5 bases, V lost 8 bases, and 15 bases had no gene match. The CDR3 is 16 amino acids. The germline V gene encodes CDR1 LNHDA and CDR2 SQIVND (reference sequence). CDR3 loop: CASGPGQRFGDQPQHF. CDR3 in DNA: TGTGCCAGTGGTCCGGGACAGCGCTTTGGGGATCAGCCCCAGCATTTT.

This chain links TRBV10-3 with TRBJ2-7, with 7 bases identical to TRBD1. The trim removed 6 bases at V and 2 bases at J, leaving 7 bases unmatched. Germline V gene lookup returns CDR1 ENHRY and CDR2 SYGVKD. This CDR3 has 14 amino acids. In DNA form, the CDR3 reads TGTGCCATCAGCGACCATGGACAGGCCTACGAGCAGTACTTC. Its protein product is CAISDHGQAYEQYF.

Only one count was recorded for this clone. The rearrangement uses TRBV4-1 and TRBJ1-1, with D possibly TRBD1 on 5 matching bases. Germline assignment: CDR1 MGHRA and CDR2 YSYEKL. This CDR3 is 13 amino acids long. Trimming pared 0 bases from V and 10 bases from J, leaving 12 bases between. Written as DNA, the CDR3 is TGCGCCAGCAGCCAAGATCCCAAAAGGGGAGCTTTCTTT. Residues: CASSQDPKRGAFF.

The chain has TRBV6-1 and TRBJ2-7; 9 bases are a match to TRBD1. The CDR3 runs to 15 residues. The germline V gene encodes CDR1 MNHNS and CDR2 SASEGT. The J segment lost 6 bases and the V segment lost 4 bases, leaving 10 bases of the junction unmatched. CDR3 nucleotide sequence: TGTGCCAGCAGTGTTTCCGGGACAGGGATGGGCGAGCAGTACTTC. Amino acid sequence: CASSVSGTGMGEQYF.

The V call is TRBV5-6, the J call TRBJ2-1; 13 nucleotides align to TRBD2. Germline V CDR1 and CDR2: SGHDT, YYEEEE. Germline trimming cut 7 bases from V and 5 bases from J; bases unmatched to any gene: 15. The CDR3 is made up of 18 amino acids. Written as DNA, the CDR3 is TGTGCCAGCGCCGTCCCGGGACAGGGGACTAGCGGGAACAATGAGCAGTTCTTC. It codes for CASAVPGQGTSGNNEQFF.

The chain recombines TRBV2 with TRBJ2-5; 10 bases align to TRBD2. There are 14 residues in the CDR3. Per the germline V gene, CDR1 is SNHLY and CDR2 is FYNNEI. V gave up 7 bases and J gave up 3 bases; unmatched junction bases: 5. The CDR3 bases are TGTGCCAGCAATGAGCGGGAGGGAAAAGAGACCCAGTACTTC. As protein: CASNEREGKETQYF.

This clone has a handful of counts. V and J are TRBV10-3 and TRBJ1-1; the D gene is possibly TRBD1 (5 bases). The CDR3 extends over 12 amino acids. Germline V gene lookup returns CDR1 ENHRY and CDR2 SYGVKD. V gave up 6 bases and J gave up 5 bases, with 10 bases separating them. CDR3 protein: CAIRGPETEAFF. The CDR3 coding sequence is TGTGCCATCAGGGGGCCGGAGACTGAAGCTTTCTTT.

The gene calls are TRBV5-1 and TRBJ2-7, with 9 bases matching TRBD1. V dropped 5 bases and J dropped 0; count of bases not matched to a gene: 6. The CDR3 length is 15 residues. Germline CDR1 SGHRS, CDR2 YFSETQ. The CDR3 sequence: CASRADRGSSYEQYF. DNA of the CDR3: TGCGCCAGCAGAGCTGACAGGGGGAGCTCCTACGAGCAGTACTTC.

The rearrangement joins TRBV2 to TRBJ1-2; D is undetermined. Germline lookup yields CDR1 SNHLY and CDR2 FYNNEI. CDR3 length: 13 residues. V gave up 7 bases and J gave up 6 bases, with 15 bases separating them. The CDR3 spells CASKIGSVNGYTF. CDR3 nucleotide sequence: TGTGCCAGCAAGATAGGGTCGGTTAATGGCTACACCTTC. The full variable domain, completed using reference TRBV2 and TRBJ1-2, is EPEVTQTPSHQVTQMGQEVILRCVPISNHLYFYWYRQILGQKVEFLVSFYNNEISEKSEIFDDQFSVERPDGSNFTLKIRSTKLEDSAMYFCASKIGSVNGYTFGSGTRLTVV.

This chain links TRBV28 with TRBJ1-4; D uncertain. Germline CDR1 MDHEN, CDR2 SYDVKM. The V end was cut by 2 bases, the J end by 4 bases, with 5 bases between. The CDR3 has 13 residues. In DNA form, the CDR3 reads TGTGCCAGCAGTTTAAAAAGTAATGAAAAACTGTTTTTT. Amino acid sequence: CASSLKSNEKLFF.

This clone was recorded once. The chain has TRBV30 and TRBJ2-4, with D possibly TRBD2 on 6 matching bases. Trimming removed 4 bases from V and 9 bases from J, with 19 bases in between. The germline gives CDR1 GTSNPN, CDR2 SVGIG (reference sequence). The CDR3 is 14 amino acids. The CDR3 loop is CAWTLKTGLGIQYF. The CDR3 DNA reads TGTGCCTGGACCTTAAAGACGGGACTCGGCATTCAGTACTTC.

The chain recombines TRBV7-9 with TRBJ1-2; the match to TRBD1 covers 7 bases. This CDR3 region has 15 residues. The V segment lost 1 base and the J segment 4 bases; nucleotides outside the gene matches: 6. Germline V CDR1 and CDR2: SEHNR, FQNEAQ (reference sequence). The CDR3 DNA is TGTGCCAGCAGCTTAGACCTCCGGGACAGCTATGGCTACACCTTC. As protein: CASSLDLRDSYGYTF.

This clone was observed a single time. The chain recombines TRBV5-4 with TRBJ2-6; D remains unclear. The CDR3 is 14 residues long. V was pared by 4 bases and J by 0 bases, with 5 bases between. Germline V lookup: CDR1 SGHNT, CDR2 YYREEE (reference sequence). In nucleotides, the CDR3 is TGTGCCAGCAGCATGGACTCTGGGGCCAACGTCCTGACTTTC. Translated: CASSMDSGANVLTF.

CDR3 in DNA: TGTGCCAGTCGCCACGGCAACTCTGGAAACACCATATATTTT. Translated: CASRHGNSGNTIYF. The V call is TRBV6-6, the J call TRBJ1-3; no firm D call. The germline V and J ends were trimmed by 9 bases and 0 bases, with 12 bases remaining between them. This CDR3 spans 14 amino acids. Germline loops: CDR1 MNHNY, CDR2 SVGAGI (reference sequence).

The V gene is TRBV13, the J gene TRBJ2-3; weak D call: TRBD2 (5 bases). The CDR3 is made up of 16 amino acids. The V end lost 4 bases, the J end lost 10 bases, and 24 bases lay between the germline ends. CDR1 is PRHDT and CDR2 is FYEKMQ in the germline V gene (reference sequence). The CDR3 DNA reads as TGTGCCAGCAGCTCCTCCGGGGTGGGGTCCCCATCTTCGCAGTATTTT. It encodes CASSSSGVGSPSSQYF.

V gene TRBV5-1 combines with J gene TRBJ1-3; no clear D gene. V was shortened by 6 bases and J by 4 bases, with 11 bases between the two germline ends. The CDR3 is 13 residues long. Looked up from germline, CDR1 is SGHRS and CDR2 is YFSETQ. The CDR3: CASMGPGGNTIYF. CDR3 sequence (DNA): TGCGCCAGCATGGGCCCTGGGGGAAACACCATATATTTT.

This clone was seen just once. This rearrangement joins TRBV6-6 to TRBJ2-7, with 10 nucleotides matching TRBD1. Unmatched junction bases numbered 4, after V lost 3 bases and J lost 5 bases. The CDR3 runs to 14 residues. Germline values: CDR1 MNHNY, CDR2 SVGAGI (reference sequence). This CDR3 reads CASSYWDRGNEQYF. As DNA, the CDR3 is TGTGCCAGCAGTTATTGGGACAGGGGAAACGAGCAGTACTTC.

The chain has TRBV21-1 and TRBJ2-2; TRBD1 was called by the table and not checked on the DNA. TRBV21-1 is a known pseudogene. The CDR3 has 15 residues. CDR3 nucleotide sequence: TGTGCCAGCAGCAAGGACAGGGGAAACACCGGGGAGCTGTTTTTT. Amino acids: CASSKDRGNTGELFF.

V is TRBV11-2 and J is TRBJ2-5; TRBD1 aligns across 10 bases. Germline CDR1 is SGHAT and CDR2 is FQNNGV. The CDR3 has 15 residues. The junction had 5 bases not matched to a gene; V was cut back by 3 bases and J by 4 bases. CDR3 region: CASSFQGQGRETQYF. The CDR3, as DNA: TGTGCCAGCAGCTTCCAGGGACAGGGGAGAGAGACCCAGTACTTC.

Concerning this clone: Additional DNA sequences in this sample encode the identical CDR3. This sequence joins TRBV20-1 and TRBJ2-7; 7 bases are shared with TRBD2. V was pared by 6 bases and J by 3 bases, with 2 bases of the junction left unmatched. This CDR3 is 11 amino acids long. The germline gives CDR1 DFQATT, CDR2 SNEGSKA (reference sequence). CDR3 in DNA: TGCAGTGCGGGGGGGAGCTACGAGCAGTACTTC. It specifies CSAGGSYEQYF.

V gene TRBV5-1 combines with J gene TRBJ1-1, with D perhaps matching TRBD1 (6 bases). CDR3 size: 14 residues. With 4 bases removed from V and 7 bases from J, the gap between germline ends came to 17 bases. Germline CDR1 SGHRS, CDR2 YFSETQ. CDR3 bases: TGCGCCAGCAGCAGAGACAGGTCAGGCGGTGAAGCTTTCTTT. Translated: CASSRDRSGGEAFF.

The V gene is TRBV2, the J gene TRBJ1-5; D is unresolved. The V gene lost 4 bases and the J gene lost 4 bases, with 11 bases spanning the gap. The CDR3 has 14 amino acids. Germline loops: CDR1 SNHLY, CDR2 FYNNEI. The CDR3 nucleotides read TGTGCCAGCAGTGGAAAGGAGACGAATCAGCCCCAGCATTTT. Its translation: CASSGKETNQPQHF. The entire variable domain, with the rest obtained from reference TRBV2 and TRBJ1-5, is as follows: EPEVTQTPSHQVTQMGQEVILRCVPISNHLYFYWYRQILGQKVEFLVSFYNNEISEKSEIFDDQFSVERPDGSNFTLKIRSTKLEDSAMYFCASSGKETNQPQHFGDGTRLSIL.

J is TRBJ2-2 and V is TRBV6-5, with D hard to call. Trimming shortened V by 5 bases and J by 7 bases, and 11 bases separated the two germline ends. Germline loops: CDR1 MNHEY, CDR2 SVGAGI. The CDR3 loop spans 13 amino acids. The CDR3 DNA reads as TGTGCCAGCAGTCTAGACACTTTCGGGGAGCTGTTTTTT. This sequence encodes CASSLDTFGELFF.

The chain combines TRBV4-2 with TRBJ2-1; the D gene could be TRBD1 or TRBD2 (6 bases each). The germline gives CDR1 LGHNA, CDR2 YNFKEQ. Trimming left V 2 bases short and J 5 bases short, with 13 bases between. This CDR3 is built from 15 residues. CDR3 sequence (DNA): TGTGCCAGCAGCCAACCGAAGAGGGGGGACAATGAGCAGTTCTTC. This gives the protein CASSQPKRGDNEQFF.